The following is a T cell receptor (beta chain) sequence with its context. The read ends 3 residues before the CDR3 terminus; that terminus is restored from the germline J gene. This sample was taken from a study of T cells in women clearing cervical HPV infection. About the research overall: No precancer developed; the control's incident HPV16 infection cleared within 12 months. Controls gave blood once infection was undetectable; cases at lesion identification. With HLA typing for only a few women, HLA confounding remains possible.

The V gene's germline CDR1 is LNHDA and CDR2 SQIVND (reference sequence). The CDR3 runs to 15 residues. HPV was found by MY09/MY11 PCR and dot-blot genotyping. Assay used: immunoSEQ multiplex PCR; TCRdb lists only in-frame clones, some missing. The sample table sets out around 31,000 clones. The origin of this receptor is a woman between 18 and 70 years old with a cervical HPV16 infection that either progressed to CIN3+ or cleared (not recorded which). The gene calls are TRBV19 and TRBJ1-1, with D unresolved. What was sequenced was blood buffy coat. The CDR3 loop is CASSIDLARTDTAFF. Incomplete CDR3 DNA: TGTGCCAGTAGTATAGATCTTGCGAGAACAGATACG.